Sequencing of this TCR beta chain was carried out in a study of blood T cell repertoires in COVID-19. Overall study context: Acute and convalescent COVID-19 specimens originated in the United States, Italy and Spain. The analysed material was cDNA or gDNA that came from T cells, B-cell-depleted T cells, or PBMCs.

This clone was seen only once. Authors' analysis steps: By means of reference gene primer amplification, nucleated cell counts were estimated. The protocol was immunoSEQ multiplex PCR, while the TCRdb copy is restricted to in-frame clones and leaves out a portion. Clone size and the V and J calls come from that table; the DNA yielded D and trimming. The sample lists about 200,000 clones, 86% occurring once. This CDR3 is 14 amino acids long. Germline assignment: CDR1 SNHLY and CDR2 FYNNEI. The trim removed 7 bases at V and 4 bases at J, leaving 5 bases unmatched. This clonotype was obtained from a woman aged 50 to 60 with acute or convalescent COVID-19. V and J are TRBV2 and TRBJ2-3; 10 positions agree with TRBD2. The source material was peripheral blood. CDR3 sequence reads: CASKGSGRADTQYF. The CDR3 DNA is TGTGCCAGCAAAGGGAGCGGGAGGGCAGATACGCAGTATTTT. The full variable domain, with the rest looked up from reference TRBV2 and TRBJ2-3, is EPEVTQTPSHQVTQMGQEVILRCVPISNHLYFYWYRQILGQKVEFLVSFYNNEISEKSEIFDDQFSVERPDGSNFTLKIRSTKLEDSAMYFCASKGSGRADTQYFGPGTRLTVL.